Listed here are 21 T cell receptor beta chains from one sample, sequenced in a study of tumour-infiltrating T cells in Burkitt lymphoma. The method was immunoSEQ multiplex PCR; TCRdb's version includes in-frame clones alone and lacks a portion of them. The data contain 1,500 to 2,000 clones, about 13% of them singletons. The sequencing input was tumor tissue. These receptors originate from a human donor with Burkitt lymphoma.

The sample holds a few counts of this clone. The CDR3 protein is CASSQDLGHLSPPVYEQYF. In DNA, the CDR3 is TGCGCCAGCAGCCAAGATCTAGGACACCTATCCCCCCCCGTCTACGAGCAGTACTTC. The J gene is TRBJ2-7, the V gene TRBV4-3, with D perhaps matching TRBD1 (5 bases). Looked up from germline, CDR1 is LGHNA and CDR2 is YSLEER. V was trimmed by 0 bases and J by 3 bases, leaving 24 bases between them. The length of the CDR3 is 19 residues.

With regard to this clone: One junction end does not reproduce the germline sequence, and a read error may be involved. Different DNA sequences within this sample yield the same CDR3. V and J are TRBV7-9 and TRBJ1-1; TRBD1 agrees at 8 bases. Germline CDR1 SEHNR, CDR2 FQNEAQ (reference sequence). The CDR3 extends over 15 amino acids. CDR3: CASSSRQGKGTEAFF. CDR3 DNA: TGTGCCAGCAGCTCCCGACAGGGGAAAGGAACTGAAGCGTTCTTT.

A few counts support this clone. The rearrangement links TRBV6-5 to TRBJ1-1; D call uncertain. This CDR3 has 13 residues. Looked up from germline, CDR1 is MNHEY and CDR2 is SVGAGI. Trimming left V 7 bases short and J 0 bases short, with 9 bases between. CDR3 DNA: TGTGCCAGCAAAAGGATTATGAACACTGAAGCTTTCTTT. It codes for CASKRIMNTEAFF.

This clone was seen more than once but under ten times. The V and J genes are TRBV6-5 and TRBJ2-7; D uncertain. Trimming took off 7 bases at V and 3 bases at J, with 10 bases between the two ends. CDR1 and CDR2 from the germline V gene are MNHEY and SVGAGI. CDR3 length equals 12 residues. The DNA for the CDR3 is TGTGCCAGCACTGGGTTGGACTACGAGCAGTACTTC. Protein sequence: CASTGLDYEQYF.

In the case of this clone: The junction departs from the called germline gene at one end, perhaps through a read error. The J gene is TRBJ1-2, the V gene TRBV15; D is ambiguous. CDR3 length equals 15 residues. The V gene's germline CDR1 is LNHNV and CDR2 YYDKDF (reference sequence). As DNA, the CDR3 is TGTGCCACCAGCAGAGATAGGGAAGCGGGCGATGGTTACACCTTC. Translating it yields CATSRDREAGDGYTF.

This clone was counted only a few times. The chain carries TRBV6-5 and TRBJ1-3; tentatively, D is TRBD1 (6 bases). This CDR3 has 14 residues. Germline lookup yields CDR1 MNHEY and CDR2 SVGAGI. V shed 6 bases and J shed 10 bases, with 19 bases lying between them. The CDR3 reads CASSLTPARGTIYF. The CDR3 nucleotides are TGTGCCAGCAGCCTCACCCCAGCCAGGGGAACCATATATTTT.

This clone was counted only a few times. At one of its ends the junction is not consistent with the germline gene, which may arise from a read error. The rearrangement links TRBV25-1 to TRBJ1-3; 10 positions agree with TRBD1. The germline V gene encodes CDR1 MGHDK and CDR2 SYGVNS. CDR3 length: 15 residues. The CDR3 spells CASSEPGQGRYTIYF. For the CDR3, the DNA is TGTGCCAGTAGTGAACCGGGACAGGGGAGGTACACCATATATTTT.

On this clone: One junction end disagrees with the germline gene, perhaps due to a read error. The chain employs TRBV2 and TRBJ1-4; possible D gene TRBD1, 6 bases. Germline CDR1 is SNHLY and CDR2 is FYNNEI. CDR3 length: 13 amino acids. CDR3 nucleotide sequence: TGTGCCAGCACGACGGGGGCCTATGAAAAACGGTTTTTT. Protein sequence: CASTTGAYEKRFF.

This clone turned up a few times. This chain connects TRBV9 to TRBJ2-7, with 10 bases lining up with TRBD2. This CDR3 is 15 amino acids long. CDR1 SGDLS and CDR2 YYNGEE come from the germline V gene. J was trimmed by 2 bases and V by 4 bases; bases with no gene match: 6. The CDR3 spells CASSFSSGGTYEQYF. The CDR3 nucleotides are TGTGCCAGCAGCTTTTCTAGCGGGGGTACCTACGAGCAGTACTTC. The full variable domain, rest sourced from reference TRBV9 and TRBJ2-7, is DSGVTQTPKHLITATGQRVTLRCSPRSGDLSVYWYQQSLDQGLQFLIQYYNGEERAKGNILERFSAQQFPDLHSELNLSSLELGDSALYFCASSFSSGGTYEQYFGPGTRLTVT.

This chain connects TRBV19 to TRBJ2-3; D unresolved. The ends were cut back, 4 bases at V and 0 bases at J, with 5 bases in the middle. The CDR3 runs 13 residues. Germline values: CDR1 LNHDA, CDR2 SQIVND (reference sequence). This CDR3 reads CASSKTSTDTQYF. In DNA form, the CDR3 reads TGTGCCAGTAGTAAGACTAGCACAGATACGCAGTATTTT.

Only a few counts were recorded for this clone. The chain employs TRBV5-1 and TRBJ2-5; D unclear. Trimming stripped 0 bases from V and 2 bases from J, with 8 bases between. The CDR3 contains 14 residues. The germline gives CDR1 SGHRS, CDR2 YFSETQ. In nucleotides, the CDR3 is TGCGCCAGCAGCTTGGCGGTCGCACAAGAGACCCAGTACTTC. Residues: CASSLAVAQETQYF.

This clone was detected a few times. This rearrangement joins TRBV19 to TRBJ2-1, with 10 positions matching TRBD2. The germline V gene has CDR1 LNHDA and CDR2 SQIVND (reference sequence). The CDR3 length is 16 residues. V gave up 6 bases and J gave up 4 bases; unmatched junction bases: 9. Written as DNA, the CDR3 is TGTGCCAGTAGCCGGCGGACTAGCGGCGCGTACAATGAGCAGTTCTTC. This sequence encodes CASSRRTSGAYNEQFF.

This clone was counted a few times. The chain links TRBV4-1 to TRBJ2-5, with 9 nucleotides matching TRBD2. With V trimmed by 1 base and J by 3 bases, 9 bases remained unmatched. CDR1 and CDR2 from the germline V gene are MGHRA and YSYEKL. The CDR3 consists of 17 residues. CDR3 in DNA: TGCGCCAGCAGCCAAGGGATAGGAGCGGGGGGAAAAGAGACCCAGTACTTC. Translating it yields CASSQGIGAGGKETQYF.

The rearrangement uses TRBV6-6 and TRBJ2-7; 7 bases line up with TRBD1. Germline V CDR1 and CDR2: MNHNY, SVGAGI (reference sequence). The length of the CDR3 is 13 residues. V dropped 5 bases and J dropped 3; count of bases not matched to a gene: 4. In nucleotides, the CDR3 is TGTGCCAGCAGTGCCGGGACAGTCTACGAGCAGTACTTC. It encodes CASSAGTVYEQYF.

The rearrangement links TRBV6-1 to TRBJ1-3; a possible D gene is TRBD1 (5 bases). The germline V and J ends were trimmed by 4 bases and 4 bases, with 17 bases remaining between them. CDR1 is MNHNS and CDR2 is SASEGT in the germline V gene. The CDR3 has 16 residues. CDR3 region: CASSGPGLIAGNTIYF. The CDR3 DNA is TGTGCCAGCAGTGGCCCGGGGCTCATTGCCGGAAACACCATATATTTT.

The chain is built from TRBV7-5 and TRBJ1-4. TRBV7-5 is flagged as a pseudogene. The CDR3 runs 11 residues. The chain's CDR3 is CARSFGGPLFF. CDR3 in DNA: TGTGCCAGAAGCTTTGGGGGGCCACTGTTTTTT.

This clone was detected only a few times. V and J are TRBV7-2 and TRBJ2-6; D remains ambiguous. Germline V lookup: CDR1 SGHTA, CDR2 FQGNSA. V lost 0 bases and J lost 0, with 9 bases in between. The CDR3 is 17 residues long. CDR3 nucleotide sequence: TGTGCCAGCAGCTTAGCAGGCGAATCCTCTGGGGCCAACGTCCTGACTTTC. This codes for CASSLAGESSGANVLTF.

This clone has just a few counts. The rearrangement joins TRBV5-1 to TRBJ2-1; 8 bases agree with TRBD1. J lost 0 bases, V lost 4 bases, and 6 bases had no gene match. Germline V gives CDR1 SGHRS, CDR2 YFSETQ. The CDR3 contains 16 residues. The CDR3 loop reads CASSIPGQASYNEQFF. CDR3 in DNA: TGCGCCAGCAGCATACCGGGACAGGCCTCCTACAATGAGCAGTTCTTC.

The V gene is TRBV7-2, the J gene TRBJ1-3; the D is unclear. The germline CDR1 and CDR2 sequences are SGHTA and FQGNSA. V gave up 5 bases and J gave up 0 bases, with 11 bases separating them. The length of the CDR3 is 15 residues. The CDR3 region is CASSEDGRSGNTIYF. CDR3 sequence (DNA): TGTGCCAGCAGCGAAGACGGCCGCTCTGGAAACACCATATATTTT.

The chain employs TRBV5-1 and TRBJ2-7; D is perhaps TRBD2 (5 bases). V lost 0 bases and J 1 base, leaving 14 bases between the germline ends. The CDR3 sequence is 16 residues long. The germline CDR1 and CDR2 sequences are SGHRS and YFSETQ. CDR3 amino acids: CASSLVAGTYSYEQYF. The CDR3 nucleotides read TGCGCCAGCAGCTTGGTTGCGGGCACCTATTCCTACGAGCAGTACTTC. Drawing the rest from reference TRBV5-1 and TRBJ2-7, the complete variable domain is KAGVTQTPRYLIKTRGQQVTLSCSPISGHRSVSWYQQTPGQGLQFLFEYFSETQRNKGNFPGRFSGRQFSNSRSEMNVSTLELGDSALYLCASSLVAGTYSYEQYFGPGTRLTVT.

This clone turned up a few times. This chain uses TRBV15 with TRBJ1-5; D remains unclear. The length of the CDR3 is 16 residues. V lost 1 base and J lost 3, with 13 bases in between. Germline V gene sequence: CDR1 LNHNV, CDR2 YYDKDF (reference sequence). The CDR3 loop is CATSRVQKGNNQPQHF. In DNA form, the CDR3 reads TGTGCCACCAGCAGAGTCCAAAAAGGCAACAATCAGCCCCAGCATTTT.